This T cell receptor beta chain appears in the sequencing data of a study of blood T cell repertoires in COVID-19 (dated by TCRdb to 2020 to 2021). Study-level background: Samples covering the acute and convalescent phases of COVID-19 were provided by collaborators in the United States, Italy and Spain. A freely available public database, intended as a resource for researchers studying the immune response to SARS-CoV-2, is where the repertoires were released. The samples were drawn from two sources: the first 160 participants of the ongoing ImmuneRACE study, and 1,000 to 1,500 subjects contributed by 6 global collaborators. The prospective study material was composed of cDNA or gDNA derived from T cells, B-cell-depleted T cells, or PBMCs. The sample metadata nearly always contained a de-identified subject ID, COVID-19 status, age in years and sex. The dataset comprised deeply sampled blood TCRbeta repertoires from subjects exposed to, actively infected with, or recovered from COVID-19. Where HLA class I and class II types were available, the types were taken from metadata supplied by the sample provider, not from assay-based typing.

Of note for this clone: Which antigen it targets is not known. No base qualities exist here, and no much larger clone lies one base off it.

Overall results and qualifications from the work: The amount of clinical and demographic metadata varied by source and participant and was provided uncurated.

Participants in the prospective study were enrolled through a virtual design, were aged about 18 to 90 years, and lived in fewer than 30 United States geographic areas. In the prospective study, participants were assigned to cohorts based on the clinical history participants reported in a screening survey and a study questionnaire. Recovered participants in ImmuneRACE Cohort 3 were defined by two consecutive negative NP/OP PCR tests, clearance by a healthcare professional, or resolution of symptoms. In the prospective study, whole blood, serum and a nasopharyngeal or oropharyngeal swab were collected from each participant by mobile phlebotomists. Participants in the prospective study had the option to provide additional blood draws and questionnaires over a roughly two-month period. Before DNA extraction, blood samples from the prospective study were shipped at room temperature or frozen. The immunoSEQ Assay, a bias-controlled multiplex PCR, was used to amplify TCRbeta CDR3 regions from genomic DNA. In the authors' own workflow: The number of nucleated cells in each sample was estimated from the amplification of reference gene primers within the assay. Sequence reads were collapsed and filtered to measure the absolute abundance of every unique TCRbeta CDR3 rearrangement. For each sample, productive Simpson clonality was calculated by taking the square root of Simpson's diversity index across productive rearrangements. Entries here come from immuneACCESS through TCRdb and include only in-frame sequences with V and J called. Some clones fail to appear in such tables; in the studies checked, an unresolved V gene covers under half of the shortfall, and the cause of the remainder is unknown. V and J calls and clone size are given by that table; D and trimming were obtained from the DNA. Across this sample there are roughly 140,000 clones, with about 86% seen only once. The ten largest clones take up around 7.7% of the sample.

The CDR3 has 15 amino acids, counting the end cysteine and phenylalanine. CDR3 DNA is the only sequence kept; it has 45 bases, read in frame from the first base. V lost 0 bases and J lost 3 bases; the stretch between them is 11 bases long. CDR1 LGHDT and CDR2 YNNKEL are derived from the germline V gene (reference sequence). The V and J segments used are TRBV3-1 (or the pseudogene TRBV3-2) and TRBJ1-1; the D gene is unclear. Sequencing was done on a sample of PBMCs or T cells enriched from blood (not recorded which). The clonotype was recovered from a man aged 50 or older who had recovered from COVID-19. The CDR3 in this case is CASSQDEGVYTEAFF. The DNA reads TGTGCCAGCAGCCAAGATGAGGGTGTGTACACTGAAGCTTTCTTT.